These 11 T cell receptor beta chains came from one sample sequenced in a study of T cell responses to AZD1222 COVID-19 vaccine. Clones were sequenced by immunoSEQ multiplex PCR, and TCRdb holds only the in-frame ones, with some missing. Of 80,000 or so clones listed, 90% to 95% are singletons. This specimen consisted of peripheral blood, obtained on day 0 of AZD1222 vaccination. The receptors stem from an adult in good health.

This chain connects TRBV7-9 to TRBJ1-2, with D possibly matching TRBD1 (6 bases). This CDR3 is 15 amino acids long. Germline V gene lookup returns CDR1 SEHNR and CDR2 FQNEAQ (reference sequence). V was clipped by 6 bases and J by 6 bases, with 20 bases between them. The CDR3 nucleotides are TGTGCCAGCAGTTCCGTGGCGGGACAATGGAATGGCTACACCTTC. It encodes CASSSVAGQWNGYTF.

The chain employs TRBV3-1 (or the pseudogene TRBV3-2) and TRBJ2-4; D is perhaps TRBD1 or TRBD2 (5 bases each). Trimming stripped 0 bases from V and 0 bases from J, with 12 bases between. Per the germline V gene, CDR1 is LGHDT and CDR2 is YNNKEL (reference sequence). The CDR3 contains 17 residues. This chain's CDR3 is CASSQDIGTLAKNIQYF. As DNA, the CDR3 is TGTGCCAGCAGCCAAGATATCGGGACGCTAGCCAAAAACATTCAGTACTTC.

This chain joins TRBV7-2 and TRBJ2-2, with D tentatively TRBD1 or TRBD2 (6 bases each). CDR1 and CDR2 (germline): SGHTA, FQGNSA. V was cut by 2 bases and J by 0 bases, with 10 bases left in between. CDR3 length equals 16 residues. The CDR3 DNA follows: TGTGCCAGCAGCTTACGGGGGCGTGCGAACACCGGGGAGCTGTTTTTT. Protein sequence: CASSLRGRANTGELFF. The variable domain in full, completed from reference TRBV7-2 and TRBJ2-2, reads GAGVSQSPSNKVTEKGKDVELRCDPISGHTALYWYRQSLGQGLEFLIYFQGNSAPDKSGLPSDRFSAERTGGSVSTLTIQRTQQEDSAVYLCASSLRGRANTGELFFGEGSRLTVL.

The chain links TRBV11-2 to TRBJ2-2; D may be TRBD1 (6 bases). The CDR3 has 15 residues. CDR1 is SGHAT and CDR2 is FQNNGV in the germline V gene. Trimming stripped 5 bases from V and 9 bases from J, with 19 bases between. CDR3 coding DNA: TGTGCCAGCAGCCCAGCCCCCTGGGGGCTGAGGGAGCTGTTTTTT. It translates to CASSPAPWGLRELFF.

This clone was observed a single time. CDR3 sequence (DNA): TGTGCCAGCAGCCAGGACAGGGTGGATCAGCCCCAGCATTTT. Its translation is CASSQDRVDQPQHF. This sequence joins TRBV11-2 and TRBJ1-5; TRBD1 agrees at 8 bases. The length of the CDR3 is 14 residues. After removal of 5 bases from V and 5 bases from J, the junction contained 5 bases not matched to a gene. Per the germline V gene, CDR1 is SGHAT and CDR2 is FQNNGV. The variable domain in full, with the rest retrieved from reference TRBV11-2 and TRBJ1-5, is EAGVAQSPRYKIIEKRQSVAFWCNPISGHATLYWYQQILGQGPKLLIQFQNNGVVDDSQLPKDRFSAERLKGVDSTLKIQPAKLEDSAVYLCASSQDRVDQPQHFGDGTRLSIL.

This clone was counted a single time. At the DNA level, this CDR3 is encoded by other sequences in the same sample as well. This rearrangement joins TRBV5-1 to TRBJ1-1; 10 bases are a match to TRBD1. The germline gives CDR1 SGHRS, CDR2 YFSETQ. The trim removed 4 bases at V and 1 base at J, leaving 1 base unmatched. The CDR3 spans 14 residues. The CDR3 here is CASSGQGGNTEAFF. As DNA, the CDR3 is TGCGCCAGCAGCGGACAGGGGGGGAACACTGAAGCTTTCTTT.

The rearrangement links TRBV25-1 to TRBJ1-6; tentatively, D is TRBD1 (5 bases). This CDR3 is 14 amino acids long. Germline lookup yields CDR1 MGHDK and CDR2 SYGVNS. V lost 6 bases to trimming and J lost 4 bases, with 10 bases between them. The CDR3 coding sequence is TGTGCCAGCAGAGGGGCGCCGTATAATTCACCCCTCCACTTT. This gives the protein CASRGAPYNSPLHF.

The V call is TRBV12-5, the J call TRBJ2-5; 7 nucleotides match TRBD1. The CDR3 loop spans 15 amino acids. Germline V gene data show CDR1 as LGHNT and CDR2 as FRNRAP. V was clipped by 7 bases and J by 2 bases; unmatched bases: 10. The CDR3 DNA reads TGTGCTAGTGCCGCTACAGGGGTTCTTCAAGAGACCCAGTACTTC. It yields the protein CASAATGVLQETQYF. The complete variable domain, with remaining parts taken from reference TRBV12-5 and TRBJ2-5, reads DARVTQTPRHKVTEMGQEVTMRCQPILGHNTVFWYRQTMMQGLELLAYFRNRAPLDDSGMPKDRFSAEMPDATLATLKIQPSEPRDSAVYFCASAATGVLQETQYFGPGTRLLVL.

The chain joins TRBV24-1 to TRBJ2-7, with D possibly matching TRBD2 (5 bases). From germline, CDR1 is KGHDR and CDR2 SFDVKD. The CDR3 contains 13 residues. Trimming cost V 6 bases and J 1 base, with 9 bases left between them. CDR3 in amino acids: CATSPGGSYEQYF. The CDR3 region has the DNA TGTGCCACCAGTCCCGGCGGGTCCTACGAGCAGTACTTC.

CDR3 in DNA: TGTGCCAGCAGCTCGAACTCTGGATCCCTCCACTTT. The encoded protein is CASSSNSGSLHF. The chain couples TRBV7-8 to TRBJ1-6, with D unresolved. The CDR3 is 12 amino acids. Germline V gene data show CDR1 as SGHVS and CDR2 as FQNEAQ. Trimming left V 4 bases short and J 14 bases short, with 12 bases between.

CDR3 protein: CASRADFWSNQPQHF. The CDR3 nucleotides are TGTGCCAGCAGGGCCGACTTCTGGAGCAATCAGCCCCAGCATTTT. The rearrangement links TRBV6-5 to TRBJ1-5, with D hard to call. This CDR3 spans 15 amino acids. Germline loops: CDR1 MNHEY, CDR2 SVGAGI. The V gene lost 6 bases and the J gene lost 1 base, with 13 bases spanning the gap.